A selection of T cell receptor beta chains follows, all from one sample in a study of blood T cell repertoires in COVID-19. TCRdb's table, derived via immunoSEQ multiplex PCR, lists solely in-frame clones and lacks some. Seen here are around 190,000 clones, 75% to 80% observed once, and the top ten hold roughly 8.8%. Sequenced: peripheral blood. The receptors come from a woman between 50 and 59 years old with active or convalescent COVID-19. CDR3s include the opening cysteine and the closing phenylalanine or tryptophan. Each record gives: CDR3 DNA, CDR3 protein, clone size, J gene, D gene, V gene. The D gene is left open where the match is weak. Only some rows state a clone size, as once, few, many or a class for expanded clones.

TGTGCCACCAGCCCCCTCTCCCCGGGACTAGGGAACAATGAGCAGTTCTTC | CATSPLSPGLGNNEQFF | NA | TRBJ2-1 | TRBD2 | TRBV10-3
TGCAGTGCTAGTAGTCTAGCGGGGAAGTACAATGAGCAGTTCTTC | CSASSLAGKYNEQFF | NA | TRBJ2-1 | TRBD2 | TRBV20-1
TGTGCCAGCAGCCAAGTTTCGGCAGGGGCCAATCAGCCCCAGCATTTT | CASSQVSAGANQPQHF | NA | TRBJ1-5 | NA | TRBV3-1/TRBV3-2
TGCAGTGCTAGTACGGGGGGGCCCGTAACCGGGGAGCTGTTTTTT | CSASTGGPVTGELFF | NA | TRBJ2-2 | TRBD2 | TRBV20-1
TGTGCCAGCAGTCCATGGACTAGCGTAAGTGAGCAGTTCTTC | CASSPWTSVSEQFF | NA | TRBJ2-1 | TRBD2 | TRBV6-6
TGTGCCACCAGAAGGGGGTTGAACACTGAAGCTTTCTTT | CATRRGLNTEAFF | NA | TRBJ1-1 | NA | TRBV24-1
TGTGCCAGCAGTTACCTATCCGGTCGGACAGGAGCTGGCTACACCTTC | CASSYLSGRTGAGYTF | NA | TRBJ1-2 | TRBD1 | TRBV6-5
TGCAGTGCTACAGGGAACACTGAAGCTTTCTTT | CSATGNTEAFF | many | TRBJ1-1 | NA | TRBV20-1
TGTGCCAGCAGTGATCCTAGCGGGAAAGTCTATGAGCAGTTCTTC | CASSDPSGKVYEQFF | NA | TRBJ2-1 | TRBD2 | TRBV2
TGTGCCAGCAGCGGAGACAGGGGAAACACCATATATTTT | CASSGDRGNTIYF | NA | TRBJ1-3 | NA | TRBV9
TGTGCCTGGAGCGCGGGGGGCCTAACCTACGAGCAGTACTTC | CAWSAGGLTYEQYF | once | TRBJ2-7 | TRBD2 | TRBV30
TGTGCCATCAGTGAGGGAGGACGCTCGGGAAAGATCGTCGGGCAGTACTTC | CAISEGGRSGKIVGQYF | NA | TRBJ2-7 | NA | TRBV10-3
TGTGCCATCAGTGATCAGGGCAACTATGGCTACACCTTC | CAISDQGNYGYTF | once | TRBJ1-2 | NA | TRBV10-3
TGTGCCAGCTCACTCGACACAGGGAACGGGGAGCTGTTTTTT | CASSLDTGNGELFF | NA | TRBJ2-2 | NA | TRBV18
TGTGCCAGCAGCCGCCCGGCTAGCGGCATGGCCTACACAGATACGCAGTATTTT | CASSRPASGMAYTDTQYF | NA | TRBJ2-3 | TRBD2 | TRBV7-9
TGTGCCAGCAGCTTAGAGGGACAGGGGGCGTACGAGCAGTACTTC | CASSLEGQGAYEQYF | few | TRBJ2-7 | TRBD1 | TRBV11-3
TGTGCCATATTGAGGGGGAGCACAGATACGCAGTATTTT | CAILRGSTDTQYF | NA | TRBJ2-3 | NA | TRBV6-6
TGTGCCAGCAGCTTAGGACTAGCGGGGGCCACCGGGGAGCTGTTTTTT | CASSLGLAGATGELFF | few | TRBJ2-2 | TRBD2 | TRBV7-3
TGTGCCTGGAGTGTACACAGGACCAGTCTCGCCCTCCACTTT | CAWSVHRTSLALHF | NA | TRBJ1-6 | NA | TRBV30
TGTGCCAGCAACCCAAAAGGGACTTACGAGCAGTACTTC | CASNPKGTYEQYF | NA | TRBJ2-7 | NA | TRBV7-9
TGTGCCTGGATTCAATGGACCGGGGGCTATGGCTACACCTTC | CAWIQWTGGYGYTF | few | TRBJ1-2 | NA | TRBV30
TGTGCCAGCAGTGGAGCGAGGACAGTTAACTATGGCTACACCTTC | CASSGARTVNYGYTF | NA | TRBJ1-2 | NA | TRBV2
TGTGCCAGCAGTTTCGTGGGGCCCTACGAGCAGTACTTC | CASSFVGPYEQYF | NA | TRBJ2-7 | NA | TRBV27
TGCGCCAGCAGCTTGGGCGGGGGGAGGGAAGAGACCCAGTACTTC | CASSLGGGREETQYF | once | TRBJ2-5 | TRBD2 | TRBV5-1
TGTGCCAGCAGCGTAGCAGACAGGGGCTCTGGAAACACCATATATTTT | CASSVADRGSGNTIYF | NA | TRBJ1-3 | TRBD1 | TRBV9
TGTGCCAGATATAAGGCCCAGGAAAAGAGCTACTATGGCTACACCTTC | CARYKAQEKSYYGYTF | NA | TRBJ1-2 | NA | TRBV19
TGTGCCAGCAGCTTAGGGGGGGGGAGTGGAAACACCATATATTTT | CASSLGGGSGNTIYF | NA | TRBJ1-3 | NA | TRBV7-2